These 26 T cell receptor beta chains came from one sample sequenced in a study of cytotoxic CD8 clonotypes in ibrutinib-treated CLL. The repertoire was sequenced with immunoSEQ multiplex PCR; TCRdb's copy has only in-frame clones and lacks some. This table has 150,000 or so clones, about 78% appearing once. Sequenced here: PBMCs, sampled after 24 months of ibrutinib treatment. The receptor set was obtained from a human donor with chronic lymphocytic leukemia.

The J gene is TRBJ2-7, the V gene TRBV5-1, with unresolved D. The CDR3 is 12 amino acids. V lost 4 bases to trimming and J lost 7 bases, with 12 bases between them. CDR1 and CDR2 from the germline V gene are SGHRS and YFSETQ. CDR3 nucleotides: TGCGCCAGCAGCCCCTGGGCTGGAGAGCAGTACTTC. It specifies CASSPWAGEQYF. Combining the CDR3 with reference TRBV5-1 and TRBJ2-7 gives the whole variable domain KAGVTQTPRYLIKTRGQQVTLSCSPISGHRSVSWYQQTPGQGLQFLFEYFSETQRNKGNFPGRFSGRQFSNSRSEMNVSTLELGDSALYLCASSPWAGEQYFGPGTRLTVT.

The chain employs TRBV7-9 and TRBJ1-2, with a tentative D call TRBD1 (5 bases). V gave up 1 base and J gave up 3 bases, with 6 bases separating them. The CDR3 spans 13 residues. Germline CDR1 SEHNR, CDR2 FQNEAQ (reference sequence). CDR3 nucleotides: TGTGCCAGCAGCTTAGGCAGGGACTATGGCTACACCTTC. This encodes CASSLGRDYGYTF.

The rearrangement links TRBV27 to TRBJ2-7; TRBD2 aligns across 14 bases. From germline, CDR1 is MNHEY and CDR2 SMNVEV (reference sequence). This CDR3 has 16 residues. Germline trimming cut 6 bases from V and 6 bases from J; bases unmatched to any gene: 10. CDR3 loop: CASRPGTSGRESEQYF. The CDR3 region has the DNA TGTGCCAGCAGGCCCGGGACTAGCGGGAGAGAGAGCGAGCAGTACTTC.

J is TRBJ2-1 and V is TRBV7-2, with D possibly TRBD2 on 6 matching bases. Trimming pared 5 bases from V and 3 bases from J, leaving 14 bases between. Germline V lookup: CDR1 SGHTA, CDR2 FQGNSA. This CDR3 region has 15 residues. The CDR3: CASSLTVEGYNEQFF. In nucleotides, the CDR3 is TGTGCCAGCAGCCTTACGGTGGAGGGCTACAATGAGCAGTTCTTC.

The chain carries TRBV19 and TRBJ2-1, with D possibly TRBD1 on 7 matching bases. The CDR3 is made up of 15 amino acids. Germline values: CDR1 LNHDA, CDR2 SQIVND (reference sequence). Trimming shortened V by 4 bases and J by 5 bases, and 15 bases separated the two germline ends. As DNA, the CDR3 is TGTGCCAGTAGTAGAACAGGGGACTCACACAATGAGCAGTTCTTC. This codes for CASSRTGDSHNEQFF.

The gene calls are TRBV7-2 and TRBJ2-1; 11 bases are a match to TRBD2. Per germline, CDR1 SGHTA and CDR2 FQGNSA. The CDR3 is 17 residues long. Trimming at V came to 5 bases and at J to 10 bases, leaving 16 bases not matched to a gene. CDR3 in DNA: TGTGCCAGCAGCCCCCGACCATCTAGCGGGGGGATTGGCGAGCAGTTCTTC. Amino acid sequence: CASSPRPSSGGIGEQFF.

This clone came up many times. The J gene is TRBJ1-2, the V gene TRBV6-1; D unclear. This CDR3 spans 15 amino acids. The V and J ends lost 0 bases and 8 bases respectively, with 16 bases between them. Per germline, CDR1 MNHNS and CDR2 SASEGT. In nucleotides, the CDR3 is TGTGCCAGCAGTGAAGCGGCCCGGGGAAAAGGGGGCTACACCTTC. As protein: CASSEAARGKGGYTF.

This clone showed up just a few times. The chain links TRBV19 to TRBJ2-7, with D tentatively TRBD1 (6 bases). Germline assignment: CDR1 LNHDA and CDR2 SQIVND (reference sequence). CDR3 length: 16 amino acids. Between the trimmed V and J ends, which lost 5 bases and 4 bases, there was a span of 21 bases. CDR3 DNA sequence: TGTGCCAGTAGTGGGGGACACCCTGTTACGGGGTACGAGCAGTACTTC. Its translation is CASSGGHPVTGYEQYF.

The genes are TRBV28 and TRBJ1-5, with unresolved D. Germline V gene sequence: CDR1 MDHEN, CDR2 SYDVKM. This CDR3 contains 13 residues. Trimming left V 10 bases short and J 9 bases short, with 19 bases between. CDR3 bases: TGTGCCACCAAAGTGGGCAGATCAGGGCCCCAGCATTTT. Translating it yields CATKVGRSGPQHF. Full variable domain (remainder filled in from reference TRBV28 and TRBJ1-5): DVKVTQSSRYLVKRTGEKVFLECVQDMDHENMFWYRQDPGLGLRLIYFSYDVKMKEKGDIPEGYSVSREKKERFSLILESASTNQTSMYLCATKVGRSGPQHFGDGTRLSIL.

In DNA, the CDR3 is TGCAGCGTCCACGGGGCCGGGGGGGGTGGCACCGGGGAGCTGTTTTTT. Protein product: CSVHGAGGGGTGELFF. The chain employs TRBV29-1 and TRBJ2-2; TRBD2 matches at 8 bases. The V segment lost 6 bases and the J segment 4 bases; nucleotides outside the gene matches: 13. This CDR3 region has 16 residues. Germline CDR1 reads SQVTM; CDR2 reads ANQGSEA.

This rearrangement joins TRBV6-6 to TRBJ2-7; D might be TRBD1 or TRBD2, each matching 5 bases. This CDR3 spans 12 amino acids. Germline CDR1 MNHNY, CDR2 SVGAGI (reference sequence). Trimming removed 8 bases at V and 5 bases at J, with 13 bases between. CDR3 nucleotide sequence: TGTGCCAGCTCTCGAGGGACCCACGAGCAGTACTTC. Its protein is CASSRGTHEQYF.

The chain couples TRBV7-9 to TRBJ2-7; weak D call: TRBD1 (5 bases). Germline CDR1 SEHNR, CDR2 FQNEAQ (reference sequence). The CDR3 is 17 residues long. Trimming shortened V by 1 base and J by 0 bases, and 16 bases separated the two germline ends. The CDR3 reads CASSLGGSPKSSYEQYF. CDR3 nucleotides: TGTGCCAGCAGCTTAGGGGGCAGCCCTAAGAGCTCCTACGAGCAGTACTTC.

This clone was detected only once. The gene calls are TRBV5-1 and TRBJ1-6; 10 nucleotides align to TRBD1. There are 15 residues in the CDR3. Germline-derived CDR1 and CDR2 are SGHRS and YFSETQ. The ends lost 4 bases at V and 9 bases at J; junction bases unmatched: 7. DNA of the CDR3: TGCGCCAGCAGCCAGGGGACAGGGGTAGGTTCACCCCTCCACTTT. It encodes CASSQGTGVGSPLHF.

The rearrangement links TRBV7-3 to TRBJ1-2; 10 nucleotides match TRBD1. Germline CDR1 and CDR2: SGHTA and FQGTGA. The CDR3 is 15 amino acids. Germline trimming cut 5 bases from V and 5 bases from J; bases unmatched to any gene: 8. CDR3 bases: TGTGCCAGCAGCCCCCGACAGGGGGCCACATATGGCTACACCTTC. This codes for CASSPRQGATYGYTF. Full variable domain (remainder filled in from reference TRBV7-3 and TRBJ1-2): GAGVSQTPSNKVTEKGKYVELRCDPISGHTALYWYRQSLGQGPEFLIYFQGTGAADDSGLPNDRFFAVRPEGSVSTLKIQRTERGDSAVYLCASSPRQGATYGYTFGSGTRLTVV.

Sample share makes this clone medium-sized. The V call is TRBV7-2, the J call TRBJ2-7; D is unresolved. This CDR3 region has 11 residues. V was trimmed by 1 base and J by 9 bases, leaving 7 bases between them. Germline V gene lookup returns CDR1 SGHTA and CDR2 FQGNSA. The CDR3, as DNA: TGTGCCAGCAGCTTAGTACGTCGGCAGTACTTC. It encodes CASSLVRRQYF.

This chain links TRBV4-1 with TRBJ1-1; 7 bases map to TRBD1. Germline CDR1 is MGHRA and CDR2 is YSYEKL. Trimming at V came to 4 bases and at J to 1 base, leaving 9 bases not matched to a gene. The CDR3 is 16 amino acids. This CDR3 reads CASSLGTALSNTEAFF. The CDR3 nucleotides are TGCGCCAGCAGCCTGGGGACAGCTCTTTCGAACACTGAAGCTTTCTTT.

V and J are TRBV7-2 and TRBJ2-7; TRBD1 matches 12 bases. The length of the CDR3 is 19 residues. The V gene's germline CDR1 is SGHTA and CDR2 FQGNSA. Germline trimming cut 5 bases from V and 1 base from J; bases unmatched to any gene: 15. CDR3 coding DNA: TGTGCCAGCAGCCAAGCACCGGGACAGGGGGCCGAGGGGTCCTACGAGCAGTACTTC. Amino acids: CASSQAPGQGAEGSYEQYF.

This chain joins TRBV11-3 and TRBJ2-7, with a tentative D call TRBD2 (6 bases). This CDR3 comprises 17 residues. The germline CDR1 and CDR2 sequences are SGHNT and YENEEA. Trimming cost V 1 base and J 6 bases, with 22 bases left between them. This CDR3 reads CASSLVPPGRFRSEQYF. The CDR3 DNA reads TGTGCCAGCAGCTTAGTACCCCCGGGGAGGTTCCGGAGCGAGCAGTACTTC.

The chain employs TRBV4-1 and TRBJ2-5, with 8 nucleotides matching TRBD2. The CDR3 is 19 residues long. Germline CDR1 MGHRA, CDR2 YSYEKL. After removal of 2 bases from V and 1 base from J, the junction contained 15 bases not matched to a gene. The CDR3 DNA reads TGCGCCAGCAGCCAATCGGGGACCAGCCGGCGGGGGGCCCAAGAGACCCAGTACTTC. Its translation is CASSQSGTSRRGAQETQYF.

The rearrangement uses TRBV21-1 and TRBJ1-2; the DNA was not used to check the table's D call, TRBD1. TRBV21-1 is a listed pseudogene. The CDR3 has 14 residues. Here the CDR3 reads CASTQDRAIYGYTF. DNA for the CDR3: TGTGCCAGCACCCAGGACAGGGCGATCTATGGCTACACCTTC.

The chain uses TRBV11-2 and TRBJ2-3; no clear D gene. Germline V gene lookup returns CDR1 SGHAT and CDR2 FQNNGV. The length of the CDR3 is 15 residues. Trimming stripped 0 bases from V and 6 bases from J, with 13 bases between. The CDR3 DNA sequence: TGTGCCAGCAGCTTAGATCCGAACCACGCGGATACGCAGTATTTT. Amino acids: CASSLDPNHADTQYF.

This sequence joins TRBV10-3 and TRBJ2-1, with TRBD2 as a possible D gene (5 bases). CDR1 is ENHRY, CDR2 SYGVKD, per germline. CDR3 length: 11 amino acids. The V end lost 4 bases, the J end lost 10 bases, and 8 bases lay between the germline ends. The CDR3, as DNA: TGTGCCATCAGTGGGGCTAGCGAGCAGTTCTTC. Translation gives CAISGASEQFF.

This clone was seen once. The rearrangement joins TRBV6-1 to TRBJ2-7, with D unresolved. CDR1 is MNHNS and CDR2 is SASEGT in the germline V gene. Trimming cost V 7 bases and J 2 bases, with 9 bases left between them. This CDR3 comprises 12 residues. The CDR3 here is CASIGPTYEQYF. As DNA, the CDR3 is TGTGCCAGCATAGGGCCGACCTACGAGCAGTACTTC.

The chain uses TRBV7-9 and TRBJ1-5, with D possibly being TRBD1 (5 bases). The CDR3 totals 16 residues. The germline CDR1 and CDR2 sequences are SEHNR and FQNEAQ (reference sequence). Trimming took 5 bases from V and 3 from J, leaving 17 bases between them. The CDR3 protein is CASSEGSWGPNQPQHF. In nucleotides, the CDR3 is TGTGCCAGCAGCGAAGGGTCCTGGGGCCCCAATCAGCCCCAGCATTTT.

This chain joins TRBV5-4 and TRBJ1-2; a weak D match, TRBD1 (6 bases). The CDR3 extends over 15 amino acids. Germline loops: CDR1 SGHNT, CDR2 YYREEE (reference sequence). Trimming cost V 4 bases and J 8 bases, with 21 bases left between them. The chain's CDR3 is CASSRGAAQGLGYTF. The CDR3 DNA is TGTGCCAGCAGCCGGGGCGCCGCACAGGGACTAGGCTACACCTTC.

The chain is built from TRBV18 and TRBJ2-7; TRBD1 aligns across 9 bases. The ends lost 3 bases at V and 5 bases at J; junction bases unmatched: 8. Germline lookup yields CDR1 KGHSH and CDR2 LQKENI. CDR3 length: 15 residues. The CDR3 here is CASSPGQGPTNEQYF. DNA for the CDR3: TGTGCCAGCTCACCGGGACAGGGCCCCACAAACGAGCAGTACTTC.